The 3 T cell receptor beta chains given below trace back to one sample, sequenced in a study of T cells in Graves' hyperthyroidism and ophthalmopathy. RNA transcripts gave rise to amplified TCR beta CDR3 regions. First-round RT-PCR targeting the TCR CDR3 was performed with the HTBI primer set. From the multiplex PCR reads, TCRdb called clonotypes with MiXCR, one entry per CDR3 protein. The sample consists of 450,000 to 700,000 distinct CDR3 sequences, approximately 44% of them appearing once. The specimen sequenced was peripheral blood or thyroid tissue (not recorded which). The source is an adult woman with Graves' disease, either hyperthyroidism or ophthalmopathy (not recorded which).

V usage is TRBV29-1 and J usage is TRBJ2-7; D is unresolved. Trimming stripped 4 bases from V and 1 base from J, with 5 bases between. In germline, CDR1 is SQVTM, CDR2 ANQGSEA. This CDR3 is 11 amino acids long. Written as DNA, the CDR3 is TGCAGCGTTGCACTATCCTACGAGCAGTACTTC. Translation gives CSVALSYEQYF.

This clonotype showed up just a few times. This chain links TRBV10-3 with TRBJ1-5; D is possibly TRBD1 (5 bases). Trimming removed 10 bases at V and 1 base at J, with 14 bases between. The CDR3 has 14 residues. Germline V gene sequence: CDR1 ENHRY, CDR2 SYGVKD. CDR3 DNA sequence: TGTGCCACCGACCCTGCAGGGAGCAATCAGCCCCAGCATTTT. Its translation is CATDPAGSNQPQHF.

The chain is built from TRBV9 and TRBJ1-1, with D unresolved. Germline V gene sequence: CDR1 SGDLS, CDR2 YYNGEE. Trimming left V 0 bases short and J 0 bases short, with 12 bases between. The CDR3 has 16 residues. The CDR3 nucleotides read TGTGCCAGCAGCGTAGCCCAGGACCCCATGAACACTGAAGCTTTCTTT. Protein product: CASSVAQDPMNTEAFF.